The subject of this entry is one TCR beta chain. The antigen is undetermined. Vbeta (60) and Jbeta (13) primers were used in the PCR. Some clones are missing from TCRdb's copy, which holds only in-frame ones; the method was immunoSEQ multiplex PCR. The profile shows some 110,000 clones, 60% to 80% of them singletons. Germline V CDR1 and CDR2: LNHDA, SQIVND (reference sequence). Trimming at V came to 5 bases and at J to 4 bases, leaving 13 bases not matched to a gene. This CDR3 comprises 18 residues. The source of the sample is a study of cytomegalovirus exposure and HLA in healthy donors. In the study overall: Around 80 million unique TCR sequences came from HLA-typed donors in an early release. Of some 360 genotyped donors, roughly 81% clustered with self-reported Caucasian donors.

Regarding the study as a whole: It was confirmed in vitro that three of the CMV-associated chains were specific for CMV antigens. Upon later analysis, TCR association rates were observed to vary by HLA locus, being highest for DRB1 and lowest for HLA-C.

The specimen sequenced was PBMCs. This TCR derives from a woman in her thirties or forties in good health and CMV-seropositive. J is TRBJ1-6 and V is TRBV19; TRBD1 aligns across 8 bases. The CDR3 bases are TGTGCCAGTAGTCCAGAAGACAGGGGCCGGCGTTATAATTCACCCCTCCACTTT. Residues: CASSPEDRGRRYNSPLHF.